This T cell receptor beta chain was identified during a study of blood T cell repertoires in COVID-19. This CDR3 has 16 residues. Germline-derived CDR1 and CDR2 are ENHRY and SYGVKD. V was pared by 6 bases and J by 2 bases, with 6 bases of the junction left unmatched. Assay: immunoSEQ multiplex PCR; the TCRdb copy retains only in-frame clones and omits some. The table lists about 360,000 clones, approximately 86% of them singletons. This chain uses TRBV10-3 with TRBJ2-3, with 12 bases identical to TRBD2. The source material was peripheral blood. The TCR comes from a woman aged 60 to 75 with COVID-19, enrolled during active disease. The CDR3 nucleotides are TGTGCCATCAGGAGGACTAGCGGGGCGAACACAGATACGCAGTATTTT. It encodes CAIRRTSGANTDTQYF.